This TCR beta chain was obtained from a study of T cell changes during pregnancy in multiple sclerosis. The trim removed 5 bases at V and 6 bases at J, leaving 3 bases unmatched. Germline V gene data show CDR1 as MNHEY and CDR2 as SMNVEV (reference sequence). CDR3 size: 13 residues. Profiling relied on immunoSEQ multiplex PCR, and the TCRdb table lists in-frame clones only, not all of them. The table shows about 74,000 clones, with roughly 90% occurring only once. This clone occurred a few times. The source of this sequence is a female donor with multiple sclerosis, enrolled in a pregnancy study. This specimen was peripheral blood, taken in the third trimester of pregnancy. The V call is TRBV27, the J call TRBJ2-2; 7 bases are shared with TRBD2. The DNA of the CDR3 is TGTGCCAGCAGTCTACGGGAGGCCGGGGAGCTGTTTTTT. This encodes CASSLREAGELFF.